This entry lists 8 T cell receptor beta chains sequenced from one sample in a study of cytomegalovirus exposure and HLA in healthy donors. PCR was performed using 60 Vbeta and 13 Jbeta primers. Using immunoSEQ multiplex PCR, the repertoire was profiled, and TCRdb retains in-frame clones only, with some absent. The sample yields some 150,000 clones, 60% to 85% seen once. Sample: PBMCs. The receptor set was obtained from a male donor in good health and CMV-seronegative.

The CDR3 nucleotides read TGTGCCAGCAGCCAGGGACTAGCGGGAGGGCAGAGTGAGCAGTTCTTC. This sequence encodes CASSQGLAGGQSEQFF. V is TRBV13 and J is TRBJ2-1, with 16 bases identical to TRBD2. The CDR3 is 16 residues long. Germline CDR1 PRHDT, CDR2 FYEKMQ (reference sequence). Trimming cost V 5 bases and J 9 bases; bases outside gene matches: 7. The full variable domain, in which reference TRBV13 and TRBJ2-1 provide the parts outside the CDR3, is AAGVIQSPRHLIKEKRETATLKCYPIPRHDTVYWYQQGPGQDPQFLISFYEKMQSDKGSIPDRFSAQQFSDYHSELNMSSLELGDSALYFCASSQGLAGGQSEQFFGPGTRLTVL.

Remarks on this clone: At one end the junction does not follow the germline gene, possibly because of a read error. The V and J genes are TRBV7-2 and TRBJ2-7; D gene unclear. Germline V gene lookup returns CDR1 SGHTA and CDR2 FQGNSA. This CDR3 contains 12 residues. For the CDR3, the DNA is TGTGCCAGCAGCTTCAACTCCCACGAGCAGTACTTC. Translation: CASSFNSHEQYF.

This chain links TRBV19 with TRBJ2-7, with D possibly TRBD1 on 7 matching bases. The CDR3 sequence is 16 residues long. Germline CDR1 reads LNHDA; CDR2 reads SQIVND (reference sequence). Trimming left V 3 bases short and J 3 bases short, with 18 bases between. CDR3 DNA sequence: TGTGCCAGTAGTATCGACAGGGAGGAGGGCCTCTACGAGCAGTACTTC. Translated, it gives CASSIDREEGLYEQYF. The whole variable domain, filled in from reference TRBV19 and TRBJ2-7, reads DGGITQSPKYLFRKEGQNVTLSCEQNLNHDAMYWYRQDPGQGLRLIYYSQIVNDFQKGDIAEGYSVSREKKESFPLTVTSAQKNPTAFYLCASSIDREEGLYEQYFGPGTRLTVT.

CDR3 nucleotide sequence: TGTGCCAGTAGCCCTGGTATTTGGGTCAGGGACATGTACGAGCAGTACTTC. Protein product: CASSPGIWVRDMYEQYF. The V gene is TRBV19, the J gene TRBJ2-7, with D possibly TRBD1 on 6 matching bases. CDR1 and CDR2 (germline): LNHDA, SQIVND (reference sequence). Trimming removed 6 bases from V and 4 bases from J, with 25 bases in between. This CDR3 comprises 17 residues.

The V call is TRBV6-1, the J call TRBJ2-7; 8 bases agree with TRBD1. This CDR3 has 15 amino acids. V shed 7 bases, J shed 6 bases, and the junction held 14 bases outside the gene matches. From germline, CDR1 is MNHNS and CDR2 SASEGT. The CDR3 coding sequence is TGTGCCAGCAATGTCGACAGGGGCTCCCACTTCGAGCAGTACTTC. Protein: CASNVDRGSHFEQYF.

The J gene is TRBJ2-1, the V gene TRBV18; 12 bases align to TRBD1. V was clipped by 3 bases and J by 10 bases; unmatched bases: 10. CDR1 and CDR2 from the germline V gene are KGHSH and LQKENI. This CDR3 region has 16 residues. CDR3 sequence reads: CASSPVTGQGASEQFF. The CDR3 bases are TGTGCCAGCTCACCCGTTACGGGACAGGGGGCGAGCGAGCAGTTCTTC.

The chain is built from TRBV6-5 and TRBJ2-1; the match to TRBD2 covers 7 bases. Germline loops: CDR1 MNHEY, CDR2 SVGAGI. This CDR3 region has 15 residues. V lost 6 bases and J lost 2; bases outside the gene matches: 7. The DNA of the CDR3 is TGTGCCAGCAGACGGACGGGGGGTGCCTACAATGAGCAGTTCTTC. Residues: CASRRTGGAYNEQFF.

This clone was found a few times. This chain joins TRBV5-1 and TRBJ2-1, with D perhaps matching TRBD2 (6 bases). Trimming left V 2 bases short and J 7 bases short, with 16 bases between. This CDR3 has 15 residues. CDR1 and CDR2 from the germline V gene are SGHRS and YFSETQ. In DNA form, the CDR3 reads TGCGCCAGCAGCTTACTTGGGCGGGGTGGGAATGAGCAGTTCTTC. This codes for CASSLLGRGGNEQFF.